A single sample is the source of the 9 T cell receptor beta chains below, sequenced in a study of blood T cell repertoires in COVID-19. Clones were sequenced by immunoSEQ multiplex PCR, and TCRdb holds only the in-frame ones, with some missing. The sample has some 300,000 clones, roughly nine tenths seen once. Sequences were obtained from PBMCs or T cells enriched from blood (not recorded which). The receptors come from a woman under 40 who had been exposed to COVID-19.

The rearrangement uses TRBV6-6 and TRBJ2-3, with 7 positions matching TRBD1. The ends lost 5 bases at V and 2 bases at J; junction bases unmatched: 10. Germline lookup yields CDR1 MNHNY and CDR2 SVGAGI (reference sequence). CDR3 length equals 16 residues. As DNA, the CDR3 is TGTGCCAGCAGTACAAAGGGACAGATAACCACAGATACGCAGTATTTT. This codes for CASSTKGQITTDTQYF.

The J gene is TRBJ2-7, the V gene TRBV30; D not resolved. This CDR3 contains 11 residues. V dropped 0 bases and J dropped 4 bases, with 4 bases sitting between them. Germline CDR1 is GTSNPN and CDR2 is SVGIG (reference sequence). The CDR3, as DNA: TGTGCCTGGAGTGTATCTTACGAGCAGTACTTC. Residues: CAWSVSYEQYF. The full variable domain, in which reference TRBV30 and TRBJ2-7 provide the parts outside the CDR3, is SQTIHQWPATLVQPVGSPLSLECTVEGTSNPNLYWYRQAAGRGLQLLFYSVGIGQISSEVPQNLSASRPQDRQFILSSKKLLLSDSGFYLCAWSVSYEQYFGPGTRLTVT.

The chain uses TRBV18 and TRBJ1-1; no clear D gene. CDR3 length: 12 residues. CDR1 is KGHSH and CDR2 is LQKENI in the germline V gene. The germline V and J ends were trimmed by 2 bases and 5 bases, with 6 bases remaining between them. CDR3 in amino acids: CASSPRTTEAFF. The DNA for the CDR3 is TGTGCCAGCTCACCAAGGACTACTGAAGCTTTCTTT.

This chain uses TRBV7-9 with TRBJ2-3; TRBD2 is a possible D gene (6 bases). Germline values: CDR1 SEHNR, CDR2 FQNEAQ (reference sequence). With 4 bases removed from V and 4 bases from J, the gap between germline ends came to 15 bases. The CDR3 length is 15 residues. CDR3 nucleotides: TGTGCCAGCAGCTCCAATGCGGGGAATGCAGATACGCAGTATTTT. It is translated as CASSSNAGNADTQYF.

This clone has only one observation. The genes are TRBV10-3 and TRBJ2-1; 9 bases are a match to TRBD2. V lost 4 bases and J lost 7; bases outside the gene matches: 14. CDR3 size: 17 residues. The germline gives CDR1 ENHRY, CDR2 SYGVKD. The CDR3 DNA is TGTGCCATCAGTGGGTCTAGCGGGGACATTCATGGGAATGAGCAGTTCTTC. Protein: CAISGSSGDIHGNEQFF.

This clone was observed once. V usage is TRBV6-5 and J usage is TRBJ1-1; no definite D call. Germline V gene sequence: CDR1 MNHEY, CDR2 SVGAGI. This CDR3 region has 12 residues. Deletions cut 6 bases from V and 1 base from J, with 6 bases between. As DNA, the CDR3 is TGTGCCAGCAGGAACAGGAACACTGAAGCTTTCTTT. Encoded protein: CASRNRNTEAFF.

The chain joins TRBV19 to TRBJ2-5, with D maybe TRBD2 (7 bases). V shed 2 bases and J shed 4 bases, with 17 bases lying between them. The CDR3 spans 16 residues. CDR1 is LNHDA, CDR2 SQIVND, per germline (reference sequence). CDR3 sequence: CASSISMGGGRETQYF. The CDR3 DNA reads TGTGCCAGTAGTATAAGTATGGGGGGGGGCCGAGAGACCCAGTACTTC.

J is TRBJ2-3 and V is TRBV2; TRBD2 matches 9 bases. The V segment lost 5 bases and the J segment 0 bases; nucleotides outside the gene matches: 18. Germline values: CDR1 SNHLY, CDR2 FYNNEI. CDR3 length: 20 amino acids. CDR3 loop: CASSQLPLRGLAASTDTQYF. DNA of the CDR3: TGTGCCAGCAGTCAATTACCCCTGAGGGGACTAGCAGCCAGCACAGATACGCAGTATTTT.

Note on this clone: In the same sample, other DNA sequences code for this CDR3. The chain joins TRBV11-2 to TRBJ1-1, with 8 bases matching TRBD1. V shed 2 bases and J 3 bases; nucleotides not matched to a gene: 2. The germline V gene encodes CDR1 SGHAT and CDR2 FQNNGV. This CDR3 has 14 residues. The CDR3 nucleotides read TGTGCCAGCAGCTTACAGGGGGCTGACACTGAAGCTTTCTTT. It specifies CASSLQGADTEAFF.